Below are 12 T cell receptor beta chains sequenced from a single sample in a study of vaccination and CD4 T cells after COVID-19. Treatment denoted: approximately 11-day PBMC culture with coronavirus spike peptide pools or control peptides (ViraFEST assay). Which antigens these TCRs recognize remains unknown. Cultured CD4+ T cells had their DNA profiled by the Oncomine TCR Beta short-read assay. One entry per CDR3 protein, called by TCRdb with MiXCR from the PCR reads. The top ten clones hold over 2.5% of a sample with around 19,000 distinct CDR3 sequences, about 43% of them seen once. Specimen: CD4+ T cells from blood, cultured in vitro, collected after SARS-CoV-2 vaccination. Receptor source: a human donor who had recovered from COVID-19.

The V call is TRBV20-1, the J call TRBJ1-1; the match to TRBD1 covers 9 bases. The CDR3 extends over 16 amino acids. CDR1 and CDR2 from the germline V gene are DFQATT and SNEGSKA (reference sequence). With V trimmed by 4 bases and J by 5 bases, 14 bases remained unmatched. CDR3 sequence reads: CSATTDLQGARTEAFF. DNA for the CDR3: TGCAGTGCTACTACCGATTTACAGGGGGCGCGAACTGAAGCTTTCTTT.

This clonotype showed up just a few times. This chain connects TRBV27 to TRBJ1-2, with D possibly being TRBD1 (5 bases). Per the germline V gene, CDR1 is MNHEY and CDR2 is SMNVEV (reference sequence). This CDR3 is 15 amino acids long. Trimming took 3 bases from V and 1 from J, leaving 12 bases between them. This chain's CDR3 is CASSFGQGVNYGYTF. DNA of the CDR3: TGTGCCAGCAGTTTCGGGCAGGGTGTTAACTATGGCTACACCTTC.

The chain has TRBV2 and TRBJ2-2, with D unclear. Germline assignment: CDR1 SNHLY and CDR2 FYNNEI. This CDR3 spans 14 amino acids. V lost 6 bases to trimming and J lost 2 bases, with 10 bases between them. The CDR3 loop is CASSPGQNTGELFF. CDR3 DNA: TGTGCCAGCAGCCCGGGCCAAAACACCGGGGAGCTGTTTTTT.

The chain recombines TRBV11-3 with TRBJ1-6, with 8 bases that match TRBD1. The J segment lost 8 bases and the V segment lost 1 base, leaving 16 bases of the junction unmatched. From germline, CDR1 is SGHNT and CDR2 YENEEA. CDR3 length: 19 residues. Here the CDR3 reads CASSLGLPGLAGGDSPLHF. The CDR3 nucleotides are TGTGCCAGCAGCTTAGGCCTCCCGGGACTAGCAGGGGGCGATTCACCCCTCCACTTT.

The CDR3 bases are TGTGCCAGCAGCGGGAGGGCTATCCAAGAGACCCAGTACTTC. Encoded protein: CASSGRAIQETQYF. This chain uses TRBV7-2 with TRBJ2-5; 7 nucleotides line up with TRBD2. With 5 bases clipped from V and 1 base from J, the junction kept 4 bases outside the gene matches. The CDR3 spans 14 residues. Germline lookup yields CDR1 SGHTA and CDR2 FQGNSA.

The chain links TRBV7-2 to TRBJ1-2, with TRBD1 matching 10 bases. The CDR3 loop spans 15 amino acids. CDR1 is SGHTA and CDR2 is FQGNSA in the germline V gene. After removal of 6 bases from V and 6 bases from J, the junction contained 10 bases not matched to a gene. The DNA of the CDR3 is TGTGCCAGCAGATCGGACAGGGGGGGAAGGGATGGCTACACCTTC. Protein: CASRSDRGGRDGYTF.

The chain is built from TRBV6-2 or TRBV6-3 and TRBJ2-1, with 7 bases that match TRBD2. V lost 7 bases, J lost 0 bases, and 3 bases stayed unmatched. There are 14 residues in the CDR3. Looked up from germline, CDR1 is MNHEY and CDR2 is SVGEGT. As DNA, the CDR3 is TGTGCCAGCACTGGCGGGAGCTCCTACAATGAGCAGTTCTTC. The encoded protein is CASTGGSSYNEQFF.

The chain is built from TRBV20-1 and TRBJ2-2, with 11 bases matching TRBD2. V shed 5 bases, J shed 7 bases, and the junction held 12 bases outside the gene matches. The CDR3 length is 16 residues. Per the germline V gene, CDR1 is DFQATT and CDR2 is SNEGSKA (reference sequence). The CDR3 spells CSAALAGGLWGGELFF. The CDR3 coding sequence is TGCAGTGCTGCGTTAGCGGGAGGGCTGTGGGGCGGGGAGCTGTTTTTT.

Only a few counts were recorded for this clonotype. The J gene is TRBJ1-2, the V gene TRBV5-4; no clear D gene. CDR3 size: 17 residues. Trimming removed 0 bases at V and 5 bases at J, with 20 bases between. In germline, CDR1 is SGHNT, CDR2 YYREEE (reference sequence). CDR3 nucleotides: TGTGCCAGCAGCTTGGTGGTGCCAGGCAGCACCCGGTATGGCTACACCTTC. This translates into CASSLVVPGSTRYGYTF.

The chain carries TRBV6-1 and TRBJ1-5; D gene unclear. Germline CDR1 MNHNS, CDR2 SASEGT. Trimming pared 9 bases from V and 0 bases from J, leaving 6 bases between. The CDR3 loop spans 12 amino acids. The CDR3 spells CASLNSNQPQHF. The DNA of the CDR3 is TGTGCCAGTCTAAATAGCAATCAGCCCCAGCATTTT.

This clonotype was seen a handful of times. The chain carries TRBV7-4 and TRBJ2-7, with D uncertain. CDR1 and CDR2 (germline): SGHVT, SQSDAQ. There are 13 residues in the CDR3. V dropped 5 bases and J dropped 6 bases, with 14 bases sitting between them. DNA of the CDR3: TGTGCCAGCAGCACCCAGCCGGTGGGCGAGCAGTACTTC. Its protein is CASSTQPVGEQYF. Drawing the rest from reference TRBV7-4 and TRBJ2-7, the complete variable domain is GAGVSQSPRYKVAKRGRDVALRCDSISGHVTLYWYRQTLGQGSEVLTYSQSDAQRDKSGRPSGRFSAERPERSVSTLKIQRTEQGDSAVYLCASSTQPVGEQYFGPGTRLTVT.

In DNA, the CDR3 is TGTGCCAGCTCATCGACGGATTCACCCCTCCACTTT. Translation gives CASSSTDSPLHF. The chain uses TRBV18 and TRBJ1-6; D gene uncertain. Germline CDR1 reads KGHSH; CDR2 reads LQKENI. The ends were cut back, 5 bases at V and 8 bases at J, with 7 bases in the middle. The CDR3 sequence is 12 residues long.